This T cell receptor (beta chain) comes out of a study of shared clonotypes between healthy human individuals. Clones were sequenced by immunoSEQ multiplex PCR, and TCRdb holds only the in-frame ones, with some missing. Counted here are 650,000 to 700,000 clones, about 90% occurring once; the ten biggest clones make up more than 30%. The origin of this receptor is a man younger than 35 in good health. Some clones in this sample may be carry-over from other donors' samples. Sequencing used memory CD8+ T cells from PBMCs. Subset: CD45RO+ cells pooled with CCR7-negative TemRA cells.

CDR3 bases: TGTGCCAGCAGCCTTAGGAGTTTGGGGGGTTTTTTGAACACCGGGGAGCTGTTTTTT. It codes for CASSLRSLGGFLNTGELFF. The gene calls are TRBV28 and TRBJ2-2, with a possible D match to TRBD2 (6 bases). Germline V CDR1 and CDR2: MDHEN, SYDVKM. The length of the CDR3 is 19 residues. The V and J ends lost 6 bases and 1 base respectively, with 24 bases between them.